This T cell receptor (beta chain) was obtained from a study of T-cell memory formation after mild COVID-19. Study summary: There were largely donor-specific TCR clusters.

Findings of the study overall: Day 15 to 85 contracting clones showed balanced CD4/CD8; later expanders leaned CD4+.

This clonotype was seen only a few times. Its antigen is not identified. Germline assignment: CDR1 LGHNA and CDR2 YSLEER. The germline V and J ends were trimmed by 2 bases and 9 bases, with 11 bases remaining between them. The CDR3 contains 13 residues. TCRdb reanalysed the 5' RACE reads using MiXCR and keeps one entry per CDR3 protein. The sample yields 250,000 to 300,000 distinct CDR3 sequences, around 15% seen once. V usage is TRBV4-3 and J usage is TRBJ2-1, with D uncertain. The material sequenced was PBMCs or a T cell subset sorted from them (not recorded which). The receptor was derived from a man aged 18 to 30 who had mild COVID-19 (a few samples of this study predate the infection). Cell type and time point are not known. The CDR3 protein is CASSQNLAGEQFF. CDR3 sequence (DNA): TGCGCCAGCAGCCAAAATTTGGCTGGTGAGCAGTTCTTC.